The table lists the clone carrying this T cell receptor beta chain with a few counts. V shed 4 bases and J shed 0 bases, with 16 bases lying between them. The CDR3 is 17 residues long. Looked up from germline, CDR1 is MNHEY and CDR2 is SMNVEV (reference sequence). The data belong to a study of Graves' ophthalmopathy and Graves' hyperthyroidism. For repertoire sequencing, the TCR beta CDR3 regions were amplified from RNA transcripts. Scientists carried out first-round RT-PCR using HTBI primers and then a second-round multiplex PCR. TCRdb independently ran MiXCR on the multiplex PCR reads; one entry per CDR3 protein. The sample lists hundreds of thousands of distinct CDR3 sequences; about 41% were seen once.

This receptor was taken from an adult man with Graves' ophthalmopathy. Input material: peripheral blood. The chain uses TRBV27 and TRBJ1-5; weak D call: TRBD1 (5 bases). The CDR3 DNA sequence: TGTGCCAGCAGTTCCCTTGTAGGGGTTTATAGCAATCAGCCCCAGCATTTT. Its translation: CASSSLVGVYSNQPQHF.